This T cell receptor (beta chain) was profiled in a study of blood T cell repertoires in COVID-19. Study as a whole: The analysed material was cDNA or gDNA that came from T cells, B-cell-depleted T cells, or PBMCs.

Source study methods: Amplification from reference gene primers served as the basis for estimated nucleated cell counts. Using immunoSEQ multiplex PCR, the repertoire was profiled, and TCRdb retains in-frame clones only, with some absent. For V, J and clone size, that table is used; D and trimming come from the DNA. The table shows 100,000 to 150,000 clones, with about four fifths occurring only once. This clonotype originated in a man aged 40-49 years with active or convalescent COVID-19. The sample was peripheral blood.

CDR3: CASSPGTYPTGELFF. The DNA of the CDR3 is TGTGCCAGCAGCCCGGGGACTTATCCCACCGGGGAGCTGTTTTTT. V is TRBV3-1 (or the pseudogene TRBV3-2) and J is TRBJ2-2, with a possible D match to TRBD2 (6 bases). V was pared by 4 bases and J by 4 bases, with 13 bases between. Per the germline V gene, CDR1 is LGHDT and CDR2 is YNNKEL (reference sequence). This CDR3 has 15 residues.